Listed below are T cell receptor beta chains from one sample, sequenced in a study of beta chain features in type 1 diabetes. TCRdb's table, derived via immunoSEQ multiplex PCR, lists solely in-frame clones and lacks some. The data contain approximately 84,000 clones, 25% to 35% of them seen just once; the ten biggest clones take up around 0.5%. What was sequenced was stem cell memory CD4+ T cells from blood. The receptors here all came from a woman in her late teens or twenties in good health. Both conserved end residues are part of each CDR3. Fields, in order: V gene, clone size, J gene, D gene, CDR3 protein, CDR3 DNA. The D gene is left open where the match is weak. Size values are once, few and many counts, or a class for expanded clones, and some rows have none.

TRBV7-3	few	TRBJ2-2	TRBD1	CASILRQGKVGELFF	TGTGCCAGCATCCTTCGACAGGGGAAAGTCGGGGAGCTGTTTTTT
TRBV29-1	-	TRBJ1-1	TRBD1	CSVRTGNSDTEAFF	TGCAGCGTTAGGACAGGGAATTCGGACACTGAAGCTTTCTTT
TRBV5-6	few	TRBJ1-2	-	CASRVTDDYGYTF	TGTGCCAGCAGAGTGACAGACGATTATGGCTACACCTTC
TRBV4-2	-	TRBJ2-3	-	CASSQGELLRKSTDTQYF	TGTGCCAGCAGCCAAGGGGAGCTCTTAAGGAAGAGCACAGATACGCAGTATTTT
TRBV11-2	once	TRBJ2-1	-	CASSHGGGIRSYNEQFF	TGTGCCAGCAGCCACGGAGGCGGGATACGCTCCTACAATGAGCAGTTCTTC
TRBV7-2	-	TRBJ2-7	-	CASSYGHPAAEQYF	TGTGCCAGCAGCTACGGACACCCGGCGGCCGAGCAGTACTTC
TRBV4-3	-	TRBJ2-7	TRBD1	CASSLGQGARYEQYF	TGCGCCAGCAGCCTGGGACAGGGGGCGAGGTACGAGCAGTACTTC
TRBV6-4	-	TRBJ2-3	TRBD2	CASSTGLAGASAQYF	TGTGCCAGCAGTACTGGACTAGCGGGAGCCTCGGCGCAGTATTTT
TRBV9	-	TRBJ2-7	-	CASSVGYGGGYEQYF	TGTGCCAGCAGCGTAGGGTACGGGGGAGGCTACGAGCAGTACTTC
TRBV5-1	-	TRBJ2-2	TRBD2	CASSWSGTSGRRSGELFF	TGCGCCAGCAGCTGGTCCGGGACTAGCGGGAGGCGGTCCGGGGAGCTGTTTTTT
TRBV6-5	few	TRBJ1-2	-	CASSYSTKGQRGYTF	TGTGCCAGCAGTTACTCGACAAAAGGACAGCGTGGCTACACCTTC
TRBV18	many	TRBJ2-5	-	CASSTQDGLGETQYF	TGTGCCAGCTCAACTCAGGATGGGCTTGGAGAGACCCAGTACTTC
TRBV5-4	-	TRBJ1-4	TRBD1	CASSMTGTGDEKLFF	TGTGCCAGCAGCATGACCGGGACAGGGGACGAAAAACTGTTTTTT
TRBV4-2	-	TRBJ1-2	-	CASSQEAGGWKGYTF	TGTGCCAGCAGCCAAGAGGCCGGGGGATGGAAAGGCTACACCTTC
TRBV7-9	few	TRBJ2-2	TRBD2	CASSRGLASTGELFF	TGTGCCAGCAGCCGGGGACTAGCGAGCACCGGGGAGCTGTTTTTT
TRBV2	few	TRBJ2-7	-	CASSPQGEQYF	TGTGCCAGCAGCCCCCAGGGCGAGCAGTACTTC
TRBV9	few	TRBJ2-3	TRBD1	CASTGGQGTWDTQYF	TGTGCCAGCACCGGAGGACAGGGGACTTGGGATACGCAGTATTTT
TRBV5-6	-	TRBJ1-1	TRBD1	CASSEQGAPKVEAFF	TGTGCCAGCAGCGAACAGGGGGCGCCTAAGGTCGAAGCTTTCTTT
TRBV5-4	-	TRBJ2-3	TRBD2	CASSSGTSGGDTQYF	TGTGCCAGCAGCTCCGGGACTAGCGGGGGGGATACGCAGTATTTT
TRBV9	-	TRBJ2-2	-	CASSVSGVTGELFF	TGTGCCAGCAGCGTATCGGGAGTTACCGGGGAGCTGTTTTTT
TRBV19	-	TRBJ1-2	-	CASSEAAFGYTF	TGTGCCAGTAGTGAGGCGGCCTTTGGCTACACCTTC
TRBV11-2	-	TRBJ2-1	TRBD1	CASSPWTGGSYNEQFF	TGTGCCAGCAGCCCTTGGACAGGGGGCTCCTACAATGAGCAGTTCTTC
TRBV2	-	TRBJ1-1	-	CASTPPPQGQKAFF	TGTGCCAGCACTCCCCCTCCCCAGGGGCAAAAAGCTTTCTTT
TRBV18	few	TRBJ1-1	-	CASSLGQRFSTEAFF	TGTGCCAGCTCACTTGGACAGCGGTTTAGCACTGAAGCTTTCTTT
TRBV9	-	TRBJ2-1	-	CASSVATEVNEQFF	TGTGCCAGCAGCGTAGCCACAGAAGTAAATGAGCAGTTCTTC
TRBV5-1	-	TRBJ2-7	TRBD2	CASSWGLDTGEQYF	TGCGCCAGCAGCTGGGGACTAGATACGGGCGAGCAGTACTTC
TRBV14	few	TRBJ2-5	-	CASSPQTSQETQYF	TGTGCCAGCAGCCCTCAGACATCCCAAGAGACCCAGTACTTC
TRBV11-2	-	TRBJ1-1	-	CASKTGFRNTEAFF	TGTGCCAGCAAAACAGGGTTTAGGAACACTGAAGCTTTCTTT
TRBV15	few	TRBJ2-1	-	CATSTGGEVEQFF	TGTGCCACCAGCACAGGAGGAGAGGTTGAGCAGTTCTTC
TRBV10-3	-	TRBJ2-1	TRBD1	CAISGPGQGAGEQFF	TGTGCCATCAGTGGTCCGGGACAGGGGGCTGGGGAGCAGTTCTTC
TRBV7-2	-	TRBJ2-5	TRBD2	CASSSSSGGAETQYF	TGTGCCAGCAGCTCTTCTAGCGGGGGGGCGGAGACCCAGTACTTC
TRBV30	-	TRBJ1-2	-	CAWNGRGSILMGYTF	TGTGCCTGGAACGGGAGGGGGTCTATACTTATGGGCTACACCTTC
TRBV11-3	-	TRBJ2-4	TRBD2	CASSSGGASGKNIQYF	TGTGCCAGCAGCTCCGGGGGGGCTAGCGGGAAAAACATTCAGTACTTC
TRBV2	few	TRBJ2-3	TRBD2	CASTLAGGPTDTQYF	TGTGCCAGCACGTTGGCGGGGGGACCCACAGATACGCAGTATTTT
TRBV19	-	TRBJ1-1	TRBD1	CASTSTGGVTEAFF	TGTGCCAGTACCTCGACAGGGGGCGTGACTGAAGCTTTCTTT
TRBV2	few	TRBJ1-6	TRBD1	CASSVQGAENSPLHF	TGTGCCAGCAGTGTACAGGGGGCGGAAAATTCACCCCTCCACTTT
TRBV2	once	TRBJ2-1	-	CASSESGWGYNEQFF	TGTGCCAGCAGTGAGAGCGGGTGGGGTTACAATGAGCAGTTCTTC
TRBV9	-	TRBJ1-3	-	CASSSGHNSGNTIYF	TGTGCCAGCAGCTCAGGACACAACTCTGGAAACACCATATATTTT
TRBV5-4	few	TRBJ2-2	-	CASSRSGSGGELFF	TGTGCCAGCAGCCGCTCGGGGTCCGGCGGGGAGCTGTTTTTT
TRBV4-3	-	TRBJ1-1	-	CASSQDRVNTEAFF	TGCGCCAGCAGCCAAGACAGGGTGAACACTGAAGCTTTCTTT
TRBV5-4	-	TRBJ1-5	TRBD1	CASSKDGTGTNSNQPQHF	TGTGCCAGCAGCAAGGATGGGACAGGGACTAATAGCAATCAGCCCCAGCATTTT
TRBV6-5	few	TRBJ2-7	TRBD1	CASRMTGADEQYF	TGTGCCAGCAGGATGACAGGGGCGGACGAGCAGTACTTC
TRBV2	-	TRBJ2-7	TRBD2	CASSGGGGYEQYF	TGTGCCAGCAGTGGCGGGGGTGGCTACGAGCAGTACTTC
TRBV10-3	-	TRBJ1-2	-	CAISESRTNYGYTF	TGTGCCATCAGTGAGTCCAGGACTAACTATGGCTACACCTTC
TRBV19	few	TRBJ2-3	TRBD2	CASRSASGATDTQYF	TGTGCCAGTAGATCGGCTAGCGGAGCCACAGATACGCAGTATTTT
TRBV6-5	few	TRBJ1-6	TRBD1	CASSYSTGDSPLHF	TGTGCCAGCAGTTACTCGACAGGGGACTCACCCCTCCACTTT
TRBV18	-	TRBJ2-6	-	CASSPLFGRDSGANVLTF	TGTGCCAGCTCACCACTGTTTGGACGGGACTCTGGGGCCAACGTCCTGACTTTC
TRBV18	few	TRBJ2-5	TRBD1	CASSLGQGQETQYF	TGTGCCAGCTCACTAGGACAGGGGCAAGAGACCCAGTACTTC
TRBV5-6	few	TRBJ1-4	TRBD1	CASSRSTGSNEKLFF	TGTGCCAGCAGCCGATCGACAGGGAGTAATGAAAAACTGTTTTTT
TRBV7-2	-	TRBJ1-2	TRBD1	CASSWDRDYGYTF	TGTGCCAGCAGCTGGGACAGAGACTATGGCTACACCTTC
TRBV30	-	TRBJ2-3	-	CAWSVGAPADTQYF	TGTGCCTGGAGTGTGGGGGCGCCGGCAGATACGCAGTATTTT